This TCR beta chain was found in a study of cytomegalovirus exposure and HLA in healthy donors. For the study at large: Most donors, around 81% of 398 genotyped, fell in the Caucasian-associated ancestry cluster.

PCR employed 60 Vbeta and 13 Jbeta primers. Sequencing used immunoSEQ multiplex PCR; TCRdb keeps in-frame clones, though not all of them. The repertoire holds under 200,000 clones, with over 70% as singletons. The CDR3 runs 13 residues. Germline lookup yields CDR1 LGHNA and CDR2 YSLEER. V was shortened by 4 bases and J by 1 base, with 5 bases between the two germline ends. The chain couples TRBV4-3 to TRBJ1-5; D is unclear. Sample: PBMCs. The TCR sequence derives from a woman aged 45-65 years in good health and CMV-seropositive. The CDR3 is CASSRQSNQPQHF. The CDR3 DNA follows: TGCGCCAGCAGCCGACAAAGCAATCAGCCCCAGCATTTT.